A single sample gave rise to the 18 T cell receptor beta chains below, sequenced in a study of blood T cell repertoires in COVID-19. Measured with immunoSEQ multiplex PCR; TCRdb has only the in-frame clones, and not every one. The repertoire includes some 350,000 clones, around nine tenths of them detected once, and 3% to 4% sits in the top ten. What was sequenced was peripheral blood. These receptors were obtained from a woman younger than 30 who had recovered from COVID-19.

The chain joins TRBV18 to TRBJ2-1; 12 nucleotides line up with TRBD2. The CDR3 has 16 residues. Germline CDR1 reads KGHSH; CDR2 reads LQKENI. V dropped 1 base and J dropped 8; count of bases not matched to a gene: 6. The CDR3 sequence: CASSPLVASGGDEQFF. The CDR3 DNA sequence: TGTGCCAGCTCACCACTTGTGGCTAGCGGGGGGGATGAGCAGTTCTTC.

V gene TRBV6-2 or TRBV6-3 combines with J gene TRBJ2-7; D is undetermined. CDR1 MNHEY and CDR2 SVGEGT come from the germline V gene. There are 14 residues in the CDR3. The ends were cut back, 5 bases at V and 5 bases at J, with 16 bases in the middle. As DNA, the CDR3 is TGTGCCAGCAGTAAATGGGCATCTATCCACGAGCAGTACGTC. Amino acids: CASSKWASIHEQYV.

The chain has TRBV19 and TRBJ2-3; 9 nucleotides match TRBD2. Germline trimming cut 2 bases from V and 2 bases from J; bases unmatched to any gene: 5. The V gene's germline CDR1 is LNHDA and CDR2 SQIVND (reference sequence). This CDR3 has 16 amino acids. The CDR3 region has the DNA TGTGCCAGTAGTATACGTTCTAGCGGGAACACAGATACGCAGTATTTT. It encodes CASSIRSSGNTDTQYF.

The V and J genes are TRBV5-5 and TRBJ1-5, with 7 positions matching TRBD1. The V gene's germline CDR1 is SGHKS and CDR2 YYEKEE (reference sequence). J lost 3 bases, V lost 4 bases, and 4 bases had no gene match. This CDR3 has 14 residues. CDR3 protein: CASSTGTDNQPQHF. The CDR3 coding sequence is TGTGCCAGCAGCACCGGGACAGACAATCAGCCCCAGCATTTT.

For the CDR3, the DNA is TGTGCCAGTAGTAACAGGGGGTATAGCAATCAGCCCCAGCATTTT. It yields the protein CASSNRGYSNQPQHF. The gene calls are TRBV19 and TRBJ1-5, with 8 positions matching TRBD1. The CDR3 contains 15 residues. V was clipped by 4 bases and J by 0 bases; unmatched bases: 2. In germline, CDR1 is LNHDA, CDR2 SQIVND (reference sequence).

This clone was recorded once. The CDR3 DNA is TGTGCCAGCAGCTATTCCGTGAACACTGAAGCTTTCTTT. It is translated as CASSYSVNTEAFF. The chain combines TRBV5-8 with TRBJ1-1; the D is unclear. The CDR3 loop spans 13 amino acids. V was cut by 3 bases and J by 0 bases, with 6 bases left in between. Germline loops: CDR1 SGHTS, CDR2 YDEGEE.

The genes are TRBV19 and TRBJ2-3; 7 bases line up with TRBD2. CDR1 and CDR2 (germline): LNHDA, SQIVND (reference sequence). This CDR3 has 15 residues. After removal of 6 bases from V and 4 bases from J, the junction contained 10 bases not matched to a gene. The CDR3 DNA sequence: TGTGCCAGTAGCAGAGGGAGGGCCCCACCAGATACGCAGTATTTT. Encoded protein: CASSRGRAPPDTQYF.

The genes are TRBV12-3 or TRBV12-4 and TRBJ1-1; no firm D call. V lost 8 bases and J lost 3, with 13 bases in between. This CDR3 is 13 amino acids long. The DNA of the CDR3 is TGTGCCAGCGGCCGGGGAAGGGACACTGAAGCTTTCTTT. This gives the protein CASGRGRDTEAFF.

The chain couples TRBV18 to TRBJ2-7; perhaps TRBD1 as D (6 bases). The germline CDR1 and CDR2 sequences are KGHSH and LQKENI. The CDR3 runs to 13 residues. The V gene lost 2 bases and the J gene lost 3 bases, with 8 bases spanning the gap. This chain's CDR3 is CASSPGTNYEQYV. For the CDR3, the DNA is TGTGCCAGCTCACCAGGGACAAACTACGAGCAGTACGTC.

V and J are TRBV2 and TRBJ2-2; D is perhaps TRBD2 (5 bases). Trimming left V 7 bases short and J 2 bases short, with 11 bases between. The CDR3 has 14 amino acids. Germline CDR1 is SNHLY and CDR2 is FYNNEI. CDR3 amino acids: CASTYSVNTGELFF. The DNA of the CDR3 is TGTGCCAGCACTTATAGCGTAAACACCGGGGAGCTGTTTTTT.

A remark on this clone: The identical CDR3 is also encoded by other nucleotide sequences in the sample. The rearrangement links TRBV6-2 or TRBV6-3 to TRBJ1-5, with D perhaps TRBD1 (6 bases). Deletions cut 5 bases from V and 4 bases from J, with 9 bases between. Germline V gene sequence: CDR1 MNHEY, CDR2 SVGEGT. The CDR3 covers 13 residues. As DNA, the CDR3 is TGTGCCAGCAGTCGCACAGGGAATCAGCCCCAGCATTTT. Translating gives CASSRTGNQPQHF.

The chain combines TRBV19 with TRBJ1-5, with TRBD1 identical over 9 bases. After removal of 5 bases from V and 0 bases from J, the junction contained 8 bases not matched to a gene. Looked up from germline, CDR1 is LNHDA and CDR2 is SQIVND (reference sequence). The CDR3 sequence is 17 residues long. The CDR3 region is CASSVGQGSRSNQPQHF. For the CDR3, the DNA is TGTGCCAGTAGTGTGGGACAGGGCTCCCGTAGCAATCAGCCCCAGCATTTT.

This clone appeared once. Within the sample, other DNA sequences also encode this same CDR3. The chain carries TRBV6-5 and TRBJ1-1; no reliable D call. This CDR3 region has 15 residues. Deletions cut 2 bases from V and 0 bases from J, with 10 bases between. The germline gives CDR1 MNHEY, CDR2 SVGAGI. CDR3 bases: TGTGCCAGCAGTTACAGTCGCGGATTGAACACTGAAGCTTTCTTT. Protein: CASSYSRGLNTEAFF.

The chain carries TRBV19 and TRBJ1-4, with 9 bases identical to TRBD1. The CDR3 loop spans 15 amino acids. The V and J ends lost 6 bases and 5 bases, in that order; junction bases with no gene match: 7. Germline CDR1 and CDR2: LNHDA and SQIVND (reference sequence). CDR3 coding DNA: TGTGCCAGTAGGCCACAGGGGGCTTTAAATGAAAAACTGTTTTTT. Translating it yields CASRPQGALNEKLFF.

V and J are TRBV6-1 and TRBJ2-2; D is uncertain. Deletions cut 3 bases from V and 1 base from J, with 9 bases between. The CDR3 contains 15 residues. From germline, CDR1 is MNHNS and CDR2 SASEGT. The CDR3 loop is CASSDFSRNTGELFF. The CDR3 nucleotides are TGTGCCAGCAGTGATTTTTCCAGGAACACCGGGGAGCTGTTTTTT.

The J gene is TRBJ2-2, the V gene TRBV7-9; 7 bases map to TRBD2. The CDR3 runs to 18 residues. V trimming: 0 bases; J trimming: 5 bases; junction bases outside the gene matches: 12. The germline V gene encodes CDR1 SEHNR and CDR2 FQNEAQ (reference sequence). CDR3 amino acids: CASSLAKGFGRRTGELFF. The DNA for the CDR3 is TGTGCCAGCAGCTTAGCGAAAGGTTTCGGGAGGAGGACCGGGGAGCTGTTTTTT.

The chain recombines TRBV3-1 (or the pseudogene TRBV3-2) with TRBJ2-3; 9 bases map to TRBD2. Germline CDR1 LGHDT, CDR2 YNNKEL (reference sequence). V lost 5 bases, J lost 3 bases, and 6 bases stayed unmatched. The CDR3 has 15 amino acids. For the CDR3, the DNA is TGTGCCAGCAGCGAACGAAGCGGGAGGACAGATACGCAGTATTTT. Its translation is CASSERSGRTDTQYF.

The chain has TRBV10-3 and TRBJ2-1; 8 nucleotides line up with TRBD1. Trimming at V came to 6 bases and at J to 6 bases, leaving 10 bases not matched to a gene. Germline V gene lookup returns CDR1 ENHRY and CDR2 SYGVKD. The CDR3 runs to 15 residues. The CDR3, as DNA: TGTGCCATCAGGCCAGACAGGGGATCGATCAATGAGCAGTTCTTC. Encoded protein: CAIRPDRGSINEQFF.